This T cell receptor (beta chain) is drawn from a study of tissue T cells after allogeneic stem cell transplantation. Whole-study context: Pathologist H&E review favored samples with visible lymphocytes for sequencing among multiple samples.

Non-transplant comparator patients with other cancers had at least five gastrointestinal samples and no known gastrointestinal disease. Study conclusions and caveats: Blood and spleen captured only part of the tissue TCR repertoire.

The CDR3 has 13 amino acids. V was cut by 9 bases and J by 0 bases, with 8 bases left in between. Germline loops: CDR1 KGHDR, CDR2 SFDVKD. With regard to this clone: Antigen specificity is unknown.

The assay was immunoSEQ multiplex PCR, and TCRdb's table has in-frame clones only and misses some. The table includes some 5,800 clones, roughly three fifths detected once. The chain employs TRBV24-1 and TRBJ1-3; D unclear. The specimen was tissue from the jejunum, collected at autopsy. The sequence came from a male donor at least 60 years old with lung cancer. CDR3 bases: TGTGCCACCGACGGCCACTCTGGAAACACCATATATTTT. Translation gives CATDGHSGNTIYF.